These T cell receptor beta chains were read from a single sample in a study of beta chain features in type 1 diabetes. Sequencing was performed with immunoSEQ multiplex PCR; in TCRdb, only in-frame clones are kept and a portion is missing. The sample shows hundreds of thousands of clones, around 68% of them seen only once. Sequenced material: naive CD4+ T cells from blood. The receptors derive from a man between 25 and 39 years old in good health. CDR3s include the opening cysteine and the closing phenylalanine or tryptophan. Each record gives: D gene, clone size, J gene, V gene, CDR3 DNA, CDR3 protein. D genes are given only for firm matches. Some rows have no size entry. The others give once, few or many, or a class for an expanded clone.

-	-	TRBJ2-5	TRBV5-1	TGCGCCAGCAGCTTGGACCGGGAGACCCAGTACTTC	CASSLDRETQYF
TRBD2	-	TRBJ2-3	TRBV19	TGTGCCAGTAGTATTGGAAATAGCGGGAGTGGAGATACGCAGTATTTT	CASSIGNSGSGDTQYF
-	-	TRBJ1-1	TRBV7-9	TGTGCCAGCAGCTTAGCCAACAGTCGAGGCGCCCAGGCTGAAGCTTTCTTT	CASSLANSRGAQAEAFF
-	-	TRBJ1-2	TRBV1	TGCACCAGCAGCCTTTGGAGGGGAGGCGGCTACACCTTC	CTSSLWRGGGYTF
TRBD2	-	TRBJ2-5	TRBV30	TGTGCCTGGAGTCCACTAGCGGGAGAGACCCAGTACTTC	CAWSPLAGETQYF
-	-	TRBJ2-3	TRBV7-2	TGTGCCAGCAGCATCGTGGCAGATACGCAGTATTTT	CASSIVADTQYF
-	-	TRBJ2-5	TRBV5-1	TGCGCCAGCCGCCAGGAGGAGACCCAGTACTTC	CASRQEETQYF
-	few	TRBJ2-5	TRBV7-9	TGTGCCAGCAGCCCCGGGGAGACCCAGTACTTC	CASSPGETQYF
-	-	TRBJ2-1	TRBV14	TGTGCCAGCAGCCGGGATACCTACAATGAGCAGTTCTTC	CASSRDTYNEQFF
TRBD1	-	TRBJ1-3	TRBV30	TGTGCCTGGAGTAAGGCGACAGGGGGCTTTGGAAACACCATATATTTT	CAWSKATGGFGNTIYF
-	-	TRBJ2-7	TRBV13	TGTGCCAGCAGCTTAGCTGTCGGGGTGACAGCTGCGAGCAACGAGCAGTACTTC	CASSLAVGVTAASNEQYF
-	-	TRBJ1-2	TRBV7-2	TGTGCCAGCAGCCCCATGGGTGGCTACACCTTC	CASSPMGGYTF
-	-	TRBJ1-1	TRBV29-1	TGCAGCGTGGCCCTGCGGGACACTGAAGCTTTCTTT	CSVALRDTEAFF
-	once	TRBJ1-1	TRBV18	TGTGCCAGCTCCCGTGCAGGGGACACTGAAGCTTTCTTT	CASSRAGDTEAFF
TRBD1	-	TRBJ1-5	TRBV6-6	TGTGCCAGCAGTTCCGCAGTGACAGGGAGGGATCAGCCCCAGCATTTT	CASSSAVTGRDQPQHF
TRBD2	-	TRBJ2-7	TRBV11-2	TGTGCCAGCAGCTTAGAGCGACTAGCGGCACAGTTTGAGCAGTACTTC	CASSLERLAAQFEQYF
-	-	TRBJ2-3	TRBV7-2	TGTGCCAGCAGCTTCCGGGACTCAGATACGCAGTATTTT	CASSFRDSDTQYF
-	-	TRBJ1-2	TRBV29-1	TGCAGCGTAGCCCGGGCGCTGGGGGGCTACACCTTC	CSVARALGGYTF
TRBD1	-	TRBJ2-3	TRBV5-4	TGTGCCAGCAGCTTCCTACAGGGGACCATCACAGATACGCAGTATTTT	CASSFLQGTITDTQYF
-	-	TRBJ2-5	TRBV29-1	TGCAGCGTTGAATTCGCCAGGGACCAAGAGACCCAGTACTTC	CSVEFARDQETQYF
-	-	TRBJ2-7	TRBV30	TGTGCCTGGAGTGTACGTAGCTCCTACGAGCAGTACTTC	CAWSVRSSYEQYF
-	-	TRBJ2-3	TRBV20-1	TGCAGTGCTATAGGGCGGAGAGAGCAGTATTTT	CSAIGRREQYF
TRBD1	-	TRBJ1-1	TRBV29-1	TGCAGCGTTGAAGATGGGAGACAGGGAATGCGAGCTTTCTTT	CSVEDGRQGMRAFF
-	few	TRBJ2-7	TRBV5-1	TGCGCCAGCAGCTTGGACCCGGGAACTGGCGAGCAGTACTTC	CASSLDPGTGEQYF
-	-	TRBJ2-3	TRBV18	TGTGCCAGCTCGTCAGGGCTGCGCACAGATACGCAGTATTTT	CASSSGLRTDTQYF
TRBD2	once	TRBJ2-5	TRBV7-2	TGTGCCAGCAGCTTACATCCAGCGGGGAAAGAGACCCAGTACTTC	CASSLHPAGKETQYF
TRBD2	-	TRBJ2-7	TRBV18	TGTGCCAGCTCATACAGTGCGGGACTACTCTACGAGCAGTACTTC	CASSYSAGLLYEQYF
-	-	TRBJ1-2	TRBV30	TGTGCCTGGAGTGTAGCCAGGGACTATGGCTACACCTTC	CAWSVARDYGYTF
TRBD2	-	TRBJ2-4	TRBV5-6	TGTGCCAGCAGCTCGGGACTACCGGGGAACATTCAGTACTTC	CASSSGLPGNIQYF
TRBD2	-	TRBJ2-1	TRBV14	TGTGCCAGCAGCCTGGATAGCGGGAGCTACAATGAGCAGTTCTTC	CASSLDSGSYNEQFF
-	-	TRBJ2-7	TRBV30	TGTGCCTGGAGTTATGAGGGGAGTAATTACGAGCAGTACTTC	CAWSYEGSNYEQYF
TRBD2	-	TRBJ2-1	TRBV4-1	TGCGCCAGCAGCCAAGAAGGAACTAGCGGACTACGCAATGAGCAGTTCTTC	CASSQEGTSGLRNEQFF
-	-	TRBJ2-3	TRBV4-2	TGTGCCAGCAGCGTGGGGGGCACAGATACGCAGTATTTT	CASSVGGTDTQYF
-	-	TRBJ2-3	TRBV28	TGTGCCAGCAGTTTGCAGCGCGATACGCAGTATTTT	CASSLQRDTQYF
-	-	TRBJ2-1	TRBV7-9	TGTGCCAGCAGCTTCAGCACCTCCTACAATGAGCAGTTCTTC	CASSFSTSYNEQFF
-	-	TRBJ2-1	TRBV5-4	TGTGCCAGCAGCTCTGGAGTGACAGCGAGTGAGCAGTTCTTC	CASSSGVTASEQFF
-	-	TRBJ2-3	TRBV9	TGTGCCAGCAGCGTAGCGGACTACACAGATACGCAGTATTTT	CASSVADYTDTQYF
TRBD1	-	TRBJ2-7	TRBV9	TGTGCCAGCAGCGTAGCAGGGACAGGGATGTGGCAGTACTTC	CASSVAGTGMWQYF
-	-	TRBJ2-3	TRBV9	TGTGCCAGCAGCGTAGGGCTAGCGAGCACAGATACGCAGTATTTT	CASSVGLASTDTQYF
TRBD1	-	TRBJ2-2	TRBV29-1	TGCAGCGTTCAGGACAGGGGGCGAATTGGTGGTAACACCGGGGAGCTGTTTTTT	CSVQDRGRIGGNTGELFF
-	-	TRBJ2-1	TRBV7-2	TGTGCCAGCAGCTTAGCGGGAGTTGGAGAATACAATGAGCAGTTCTTC	CASSLAGVGEYNEQFF
-	once	TRBJ2-3	TRBV29-1	TGCAGCGTTGAAGATGTCAGGCCAGATACGCAGTATTTT	CSVEDVRPDTQYF
-	-	TRBJ2-2	TRBV4-1	TGCGCCAGCAGCCTGGAGGGACGGATGGCCGGGGAGCTGTTTTTT	CASSLEGRMAGELFF
TRBD2	-	TRBJ2-1	TRBV29-1	TGCAGCGTTGGATTTCGACTAGCGGGAGGTTGGAATGAGCAGTTCTTC	CSVGFRLAGGWNEQFF
TRBD1	-	TRBJ2-6	TRBV7-9	TGTGCCAGCAGCTTAGGGGACAGGCACTCTGGGGCCAACGTCCTGACTTTC	CASSLGDRHSGANVLTF
TRBD2	few	TRBJ2-5	TRBV30	TGTGCCTGGAGTGTTGGACTAGCGGGGCAAGAGACCCAGTACTTC	CAWSVGLAGQETQYF
-	-	TRBJ2-1	TRBV7-8	TGTGCCAGCAGTACTACCCCCTCGAGGGGACATGAGCAGTTCTTC	CASSTTPSRGHEQFF
-	-	TRBJ2-1	TRBV11-3	TGTGCCAGCAGCTTATCGGCGGAGAGCTCCTACAATGAGCAGTTCTTC	CASSLSAESSYNEQFF
TRBD1	once	TRBJ2-7	TRBV10-3	TGTGCCATCAGGCCGGGACAGATATACGAGCAGTACTTC	CAIRPGQIYEQYF
-	-	TRBJ1-6	TRBV2	TGTGCCAGCCGGACAGCCAATAATTCACCCCTCCACTTT	CASRTANNSPLHF
-	-	TRBJ1-1	TRBV29-1	TGCAGCGTTGAACGGACCATGAACACTGAAGCTTTCTTT	CSVERTMNTEAFF